The 18 T cell receptor beta chains listed next were all sequenced from one sample in a study of ipilimumab plus nivolumab after autologous stem cell transplantation. Repertoires were generated with immunoSEQ multiplex PCR, while TCRdb's copy carries only in-frame clones and drops some. The table lists roughly 23,000 clones, 74% of them singletons. Sequences were derived from PBMCs, sampled in a trial of ipilimumab plus nivolumab as post-transplant consolidation. These receptors all stem from a male donor with diffuse large B-cell lymphoma.

This clone was seen just once. This chain links TRBV7-9 with TRBJ2-1, with 8 bases fitting TRBD2. The V gene's germline CDR1 is SEHNR and CDR2 FQNEAQ (reference sequence). The length of the CDR3 is 15 residues. V shed 4 bases, J shed 7 bases, and the junction held 9 bases outside the gene matches. The CDR3 loop is CASSSSPSGLNEQFF. The CDR3 DNA reads as TGTGCCAGCAGCTCCTCTCCTAGCGGGTTGAATGAGCAGTTCTTC.

The genes are TRBV19 and TRBJ1-3, with unresolved D. The V end was cut by 5 bases, the J end by 6 bases, with 8 bases between. This CDR3 is 12 amino acids long. Germline CDR1 and CDR2: LNHDA and SQIVND (reference sequence). The CDR3 sequence: CASSPRLNTIYF. CDR3 nucleotides: TGTGCCAGTAGTCCAAGGTTAAACACCATATATTTT.

For the CDR3, the DNA is TGTGCCTGGAGGACAGGGAAGGGTGAGCAGTTCTTC. This translates into CAWRTGKGEQFF. The gene calls are TRBV30 and TRBJ2-1, with TRBD1 matching over 7 bases. V was clipped by 3 bases and J by 9 bases; unmatched bases: 5. The CDR3 is 12 amino acids. Germline V gene data show CDR1 as GTSNPN and CDR2 as SVGIG (reference sequence).

The V and J genes are TRBV5-1 and TRBJ2-5, with D uncertain. The CDR3 sequence is 12 residues long. From germline, CDR1 is SGHRS and CDR2 YFSETQ. The V end was cut by 3 bases, the J end by 5 bases, with 8 bases between. The DNA of the CDR3 is TGCGCCAGCAGCTCGTCCCGGGAGACCCAGTACTTC. Amino acids: CASSSSRETQYF.

This chain joins TRBV14 and TRBJ2-2; 12 nucleotides align to TRBD2. Per the germline V gene, CDR1 is SGHDN and CDR2 is FVKESK. The CDR3 loop spans 16 amino acids. With 4 bases clipped from V and 8 bases from J, the junction kept 8 bases outside the gene matches. The CDR3: CASSRLAGALSGELFF. The CDR3 nucleotides are TGTGCCAGCAGCCGACTAGCGGGAGCCTTAAGTGGGGAGCTGTTTTTT.

On this clone itself: The same CDR3 arises from other DNA sequences in this sample as well. The gene calls are TRBV5-1 and TRBJ2-3; 8 nucleotides line up with TRBD1. CDR1 SGHRS and CDR2 YFSETQ come from the germline V gene. With V trimmed by 0 bases and J by 6 bases, 3 bases remained unmatched. CDR3 size: 14 residues. CDR3 coding DNA: TGCGCCAGCAGCTTGGGACAGGGGCCGGATACGCAGTATTTT. This encodes CASSLGQGPDTQYF.

In this sample, this clone turned up once. The rearrangement uses TRBV19 and TRBJ1-5; 7 bases fit TRBD1. J gave up 5 bases and V 5 bases, and 9 bases lay outside the gene matches. The length of the CDR3 is 15 residues. Germline assignment: CDR1 LNHDA and CDR2 SQIVND (reference sequence). For the CDR3, the DNA is TGTGCCAGTAGTGGGGGACAGACCCCCGATCAGCCCCAGCATTTT. As protein: CASSGGQTPDQPQHF.

The chain combines TRBV6-1 with TRBJ2-7; D might be TRBD1 (6 bases). Germline V CDR1 and CDR2: MNHNS, SASEGT. The CDR3 has 14 residues. V was cut by 5 bases and J by 2 bases, with 13 bases left in between. The CDR3 sequence is CASSRSRQAYEQYF. Here the CDR3 DNA reads TGTGCCAGCAGTCGATCCCGACAGGCCTACGAGCAGTACTTC.

In DNA, the CDR3 is TGTGCCAGCAGTACTCTAGCGGGGGACAAGGATGAGCAGTTCTTC. Translated: CASSTLAGDKDEQFF. The chain uses TRBV2 and TRBJ2-1; 10 bases align to TRBD2. Germline V gives CDR1 SNHLY, CDR2 FYNNEI. After removal of 5 bases from V and 8 bases from J, the junction contained 9 bases not matched to a gene. The length of the CDR3 is 15 residues.

This chain joins TRBV11-3 and TRBJ2-3; 11 bases are shared with TRBD2. Germline trimming cut 3 bases from V and 6 bases from J; bases unmatched to any gene: 5. The CDR3 loop spans 15 amino acids. CDR1 is SGHNT, CDR2 YENEEA, per germline. CDR3 sequence: CASSFLAGGPDTQYF. The CDR3 region has the DNA TGTGCCAGCAGCTTTTTAGCGGGAGGGCCGGATACGCAGTATTTT.

The chain joins TRBV19 to TRBJ1-4; no clear D. V lost 6 bases, J lost 2 bases, and 7 bases lay in between. Germline V gene data show CDR1 as LNHDA and CDR2 as SQIVND (reference sequence). This CDR3 has 13 amino acids. CDR3 sequence reads: CASRGSTNEKLFF. CDR3 DNA sequence: TGTGCCAGTAGGGGGAGTACTAATGAAAAACTGTTTTTT.

CDR3 region: CASSLTGGPRNEQYF. CDR3 nucleotides: TGCGCCAGCAGCCTAACAGGGGGCCCTCGGAACGAGCAGTACTTC. The rearrangement uses TRBV5-1 and TRBJ2-7; 9 bases map to TRBD1. Germline V lookup: CDR1 SGHRS, CDR2 YFSETQ. V gave up 4 bases and J gave up 5 bases; unmatched junction bases: 10. CDR3 length equals 15 residues. Full variable domain (rest looked up from reference TRBV5-1 and TRBJ2-7): KAGVTQTPRYLIKTRGQQVTLSCSPISGHRSVSWYQQTPGQGLQFLFEYFSETQRNKGNFPGRFSGRQFSNSRSEMNVSTLELGDSALYLCASSLTGGPRNEQYFGPGTRLTVT.

The chain uses TRBV5-1 and TRBJ1-2, with 8 bases matching TRBD1. V shed 4 bases, J shed 6 bases, and the junction held 8 bases outside the gene matches. The CDR3 is made up of 14 amino acids. Germline V gives CDR1 SGHRS, CDR2 YFSETQ. The DNA of the CDR3 is TGCGCCAGCAGCCCTCAGACAGGGGACCATGGCTACACCTTC. This translates into CASSPQTGDHGYTF. Together with reference TRBV5-1 and TRBJ1-2, the CDR3 gives the full variable domain: KAGVTQTPRYLIKTRGQQVTLSCSPISGHRSVSWYQQTPGQGLQFLFEYFSETQRNKGNFPGRFSGRQFSNSRSEMNVSTLELGDSALYLCASSPQTGDHGYTFGSGTRLTVV.

This clone was found once. V gene TRBV9 combines with J gene TRBJ2-7; 8 positions agree with TRBD1. Germline V gene sequence: CDR1 SGDLS, CDR2 YYNGEE. This CDR3 is 15 amino acids long. Trimming cost V 4 bases and J 6 bases; bases outside gene matches: 12. The CDR3 spells CASSLTQTGEAEQYF. The CDR3 DNA sequence: TGTGCCAGCAGCCTGACTCAGACAGGGGAGGCCGAGCAGTACTTC.

Points on this clone: Additional DNA sequences in this sample encode the identical CDR3. V usage is TRBV11-2 and J usage is TRBJ1-5; no clear D. Per germline, CDR1 SGHAT and CDR2 FQNNGV. CDR3 length equals 12 residues. The V end lost 3 bases, the J end lost 7 bases, and 7 bases lay between the germline ends. The CDR3 coding sequence is TGTGCCAGCAGCTTCTCCGGGCAGCCCCAGCATTTT. It yields the protein CASSFSGQPQHF.

The V and J genes are TRBV5-1 and TRBJ2-7; D gene uncertain. The germline V and J ends were trimmed by 2 bases and 6 bases, with 12 bases remaining between them. The CDR3 is made up of 13 amino acids. Germline CDR1 is SGHRS and CDR2 is YFSETQ. The CDR3 nucleotides are TGCGCCAGCAGCTTTTTTGGGGAACGCGAGCAGTACTTC. The encoded protein is CASSFFGEREQYF.

This clone was found once. The gene calls are TRBV10-2 and TRBJ2-2; TRBD1 aligns across 9 bases. The germline gives CDR1 WSHSY, CDR2 SAAADI. J gave up 6 bases and V 7 bases, and 12 bases lay outside the gene matches. This CDR3 has 16 residues. For the CDR3, the DNA is TGCGCCAGCAAGGTCCCGGGACAGGGTGGATCCGGGGAGCTGTTTTTT. Amino acid sequence: CASKVPGQGGSGELFF.

The J gene is TRBJ2-3, the V gene TRBV11-2, with D perhaps TRBD1 or TRBD2 (7 bases each). This CDR3 has 16 amino acids. The germline gives CDR1 SGHAT, CDR2 FQNNGV. V lost 2 bases to trimming and J lost 2 bases, with 14 bases between them. CDR3 in amino acids: CASSLYQGDYTDTQYF. In DNA form, the CDR3 reads TGTGCCAGCAGCTTATATCAGGGGGACTACACAGATACGCAGTATTTT.